This T cell receptor (beta chain) came from a study of shared clonotypes between healthy human individuals. Produced via immunoSEQ multiplex PCR; TCRdb's table is partial and in-frame only. This table holds roughly 500,000 clones, around 73% found once. This clone was found a few times. Source material: PBMCs. This receptor was obtained from a woman aged 40 to 50 in good health. Some clones in this sample may be carry-over from other donors' samples.

CDR3 in DNA: TGCGCCAGCTCCCTTGACCCGGGACTTAGCTCCCCCAATGAGCAGTTCTTC. It yields the protein CASSLDPGLSSPNEQFF. The rearrangement links TRBV5-1 to TRBJ2-1, with D maybe TRBD2 (6 bases). This CDR3 region has 17 residues. The V end lost 7 bases, the J end lost 6 bases, and 26 bases lay between the germline ends. Germline assignment: CDR1 SGHRS and CDR2 YFSETQ.